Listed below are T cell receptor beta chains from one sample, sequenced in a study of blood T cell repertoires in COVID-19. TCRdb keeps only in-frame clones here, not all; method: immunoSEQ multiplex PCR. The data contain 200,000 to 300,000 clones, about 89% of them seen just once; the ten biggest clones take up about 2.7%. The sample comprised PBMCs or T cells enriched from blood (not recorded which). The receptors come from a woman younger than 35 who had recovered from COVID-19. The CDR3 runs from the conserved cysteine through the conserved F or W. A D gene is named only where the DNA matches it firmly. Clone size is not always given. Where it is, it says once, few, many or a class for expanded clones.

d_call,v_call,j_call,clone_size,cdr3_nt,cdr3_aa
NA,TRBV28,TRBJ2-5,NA,TGTGCCAGCCTGAGACTAGGTGGAGAGACCCAGTACTTC,CASLRLGGETQYF
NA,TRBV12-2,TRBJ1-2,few,TGTGCAAGTCGCTTAGGTCCGGGGTGCTATGGCTACACCTTC,CASRLGPGCYGYTF
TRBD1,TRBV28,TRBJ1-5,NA,TGTGCCAGCGGGACAGCAGATAGCAATCAGCCCCAGCATTTT,CASGTADSNQPQHF
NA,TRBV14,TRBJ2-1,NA,TGTGCCAGCAGCCAAGGAAGCCTTCGCCGAACGTTCTTC,CASSQGSLRRTFF
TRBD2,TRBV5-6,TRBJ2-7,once,TGTGCCAGCAGCATAAAGCCGGGACTAGCTCCGTACTTC,CASSIKPGLAPYF
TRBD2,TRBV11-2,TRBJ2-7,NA,TGTGCCAGCAGCTTAGTTATCCTAGCGGGAGGGTACGAGCAGTACTTC,CASSLVILAGGYEQYF
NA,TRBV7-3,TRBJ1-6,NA,TGTGCCTCGCGCAGGGAGGGCGGCTCACCCCTCCACTTT,CASRREGGSPLHF
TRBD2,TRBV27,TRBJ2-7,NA,TGTGCCAGCAGTTTATCCTGGACTAGCGGCGAGCAGTACTTC,CASSLSWTSGEQYF
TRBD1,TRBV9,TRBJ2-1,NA,TGTGCCAGCAGCGGCGGACAGGGGGGTCCGGATGAGCAGTTCTTC,CASSGGQGGPDEQFF
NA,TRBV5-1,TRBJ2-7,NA,TGCGCCAGCAGCGTACAGGGTTCGAGATCCTACGAGCAGTACTTC,CASSVQGSRSYEQYF
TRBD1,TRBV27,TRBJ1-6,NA,TGTGCCAGCAGTAAATCCGGGACAGGCAATAATTCACCCCTCCACTTT,CASSKSGTGNNSPLHF
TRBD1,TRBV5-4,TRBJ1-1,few,TGTGCCAGCAGCTTGGACAGGGGGCTCTTGAACACTGAAGCTTTCTTT,CASSLDRGLLNTEAFF
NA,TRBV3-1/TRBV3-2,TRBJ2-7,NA,TGTGCCAGCAGCCAAGTTACAGTTAGCTCCTACGAGCAGTACTTC,CASSQVTVSSYEQYF
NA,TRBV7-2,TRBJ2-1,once,TGTGCCAGCAGCCCCGAGTACGGTGAGCAGTTCTTC,CASSPEYGEQFF
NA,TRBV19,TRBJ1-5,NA,TGTGCCAGTAGTAACATCTGGCCCCAGCATTTT,CASSNIWPQHF
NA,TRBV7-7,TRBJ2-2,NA,TGTGCCAGCAGCTTAACTTATTCCGGTGGCGGGGAGCTGTTTTTT,CASSLTYSGGGELFF
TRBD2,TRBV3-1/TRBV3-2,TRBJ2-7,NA,TGTGCCAGCAGCTTTATCACACTAACTAGCGAGGACTACGAGCAGTACTTC,CASSFITLTSEDYEQYF
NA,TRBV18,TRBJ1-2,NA,TGTGCCAGCTCACCACAGGGGGGGGAACATGGCTACACCTTC,CASSPQGGEHGYTF
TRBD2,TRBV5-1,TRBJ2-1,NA,TGCGCCAGCAGCTGGGACTACCAAATTTCCTACAATGAGCAGTTCTTC,CASSWDYQISYNEQFF
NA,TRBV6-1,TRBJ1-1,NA,TGTGCCAGCAGTGATGGCAGGCAGGGCACTGAAGCTTTCTTT,CASSDGRQGTEAFF
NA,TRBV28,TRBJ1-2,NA,TGTGCCAGCAGTTTAGGGCAGGGTGGCTACACCTTC,CASSLGQGGYTF
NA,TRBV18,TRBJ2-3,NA,TGTGCCAGCTCACCTCTCCGAGGCATACCTTTAACAGATACGCAGTATTTT,CASSPLRGIPLTDTQYF
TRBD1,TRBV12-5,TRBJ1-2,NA,TGTGCTAGTGGTTTGGACGGGACAGGGGGCTATGGCTACACCTTC,CASGLDGTGGYGYTF
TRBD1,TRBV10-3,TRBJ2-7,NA,TGTGCCATCAGTGTTCGACAGGGGGCCGGGGAGCAGTACTTC,CAISVRQGAGEQYF
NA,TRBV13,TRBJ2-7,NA,TGTGCCAGCAGCTTAGGCCCCACCAGGGGCTACGAGCAGTACTTC,CASSLGPTRGYEQYF
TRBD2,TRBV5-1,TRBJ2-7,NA,TGCGCCAGCATGCTCCGGGGAGGGTACGAGCAGTACTTC,CASMLRGGYEQYF
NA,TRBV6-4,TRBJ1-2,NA,TGTGCCAGCAGTGACTCGGAGGACGCAACCTATGGCTACACCTTC,CASSDSEDATYGYTF
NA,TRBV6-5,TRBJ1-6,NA,TGTGCCAGCAGGGGCCTCTATAATTCACCCCTCCACTTT,CASRGLYNSPLHF
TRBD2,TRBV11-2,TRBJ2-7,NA,TGTGCCAGCAGCTTACTAGCGGGGGTCTCCGAGCAGTACTTC,CASSLLAGVSEQYF
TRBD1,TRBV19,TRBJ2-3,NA,TGTGCCAGTAGTACCTCCGGGACAGGGATTCCAGATACGCAGTATTTT,CASSTSGTGIPDTQYF
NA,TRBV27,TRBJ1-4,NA,TGTGCCAGCAGTTCGTTCCGGGGAGGCGAAAAACTGTTTTTT,CASSSFRGGEKLFF
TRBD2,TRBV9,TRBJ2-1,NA,TGTGCCAGCAGCGCAAGGACTAGGGTAGGTAATGAGCAGTTCTTC,CASSARTRVGNEQFF
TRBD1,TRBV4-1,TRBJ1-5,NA,TGCGCCAGCAGCCCAGGACAGGGATCAAGACAGCCCCAGCATTTT,CASSPGQGSRQPQHF
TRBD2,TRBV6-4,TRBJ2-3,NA,TGTGCCAGCAGTGAGTCGAGCGGGGGTGCTAAAGATACGCAGTATTTT,CASSESSGGAKDTQYF
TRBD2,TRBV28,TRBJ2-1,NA,TGTGCCAGCAGTTCGGTTTGGCGGGAGAGGCCCAATGAGCAGTTCTTC,CASSSVWRERPNEQFF
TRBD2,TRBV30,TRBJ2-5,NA,TGTGCCTGGAGTGTCCCCGGGACTAGCGGAAGAAAGCAAGAGACCCAGTACTTC,CAWSVPGTSGRKQETQYF
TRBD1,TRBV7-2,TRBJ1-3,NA,TGTGCCAGCAGCCTTCAGACAGGGACTGGAAACACCATATATTTT,CASSLQTGTGNTIYF
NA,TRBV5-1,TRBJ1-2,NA,TGCGCCAGCAGCTTGCAGGGAACCTATGGCTACACCTTC,CASSLQGTYGYTF
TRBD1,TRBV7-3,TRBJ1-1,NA,TGTGCCAGCAGTCCCCACAGGGGGGACACTGAAGCTTTCTTT,CASSPHRGDTEAFF
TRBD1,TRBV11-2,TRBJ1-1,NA,TGTGCCAGCAGCTTAGGACAGGGGTATGGAGCTTTCTTT,CASSLGQGYGAFF